The next 9 T cell receptor beta chains were all read from a single sample in a study of spatial heterogeneity in lung cancer. Time point denoted: sample taken at primary tumor resection. Whole RNA from tumor, nontumor lung or frozen PBMC was sequenced unsorted. TCRdb reanalysed the 5' RACE reads using MiXCR and keeps one entry per CDR3 protein. The sample records tens of thousands of distinct CDR3 sequences, roughly 15% being singletons. The sequences come from PBMCs, collected at surgery. The receptors derive from a male donor with early-stage non-small cell lung cancer.

This clonotype was seen many times. The chain couples TRBV7-2 to TRBJ2-1; D uncertain. V was pared by 1 base and J by 10 bases, with 5 bases between. The CDR3 is 11 residues long. The V gene's germline CDR1 is SGHTA and CDR2 FQGNSA. The DNA of the CDR3 is TGTGCCAGCAGCTTAGTCAGAGAGCAGTTCTTC. Its protein product is CASSLVREQFF.

This clonotype has at least ten counts. The chain couples TRBV7-9 to TRBJ1-4, with 8 bases identical to TRBD1. After removal of 8 bases from V and 5 bases from J, the junction contained 10 bases not matched to a gene. The germline V gene encodes CDR1 SEHNR and CDR2 FQNEAQ (reference sequence). The CDR3 is 15 residues long. DNA of the CDR3: TGTGCCAGCGCACCTCCTCGACAGGGGAATGAAAAACTGTTTTTT. This gives the protein CASAPPRQGNEKLFF. The variable domain in full, with the rest retrieved from reference TRBV7-9 and TRBJ1-4, is DTGVSQNPRHKITKRGQNVTFRCDPISEHNRLYWYRQTLGQGPEFLTYFQNEAQLEKSRLLSDRFSAERPKGSFSTLEIQRTEQGDSAMYLCASAPPRQGNEKLFFGSGTQLSVL.

About this clonotype itself: As the CDR3 is not closed by the conserved phenylalanine or tryptophan, this likely results from a read error. The V gene is TRBV7-3, the J gene TRBJ1-1; D gene uncertain. The CDR3 has 13 residues. V was trimmed by 1 base and J by 1 base, leaving 4 bases between them. Germline CDR1 and CDR2: SGHTA and FQGTGA. The chain's CDR3 is CASSLMPNTEAFI. DNA of the CDR3: TGTGCCAGCAGCTTAATGCCGAACACTGAAGCTTTCATT.

This clonotype was seen a few times. The V gene is TRBV7-2, the J gene TRBJ2-2; D is perhaps TRBD2 (5 bases). This CDR3 spans 15 amino acids. V was cut by 0 bases and J by 3 bases, with 8 bases left in between. Germline V CDR1 and CDR2: SGHTA, FQGNSA. The CDR3 here is CASSLALGDTGELFF. The CDR3 region has the DNA TGTGCCAGCAGCTTAGCCCTGGGAGACACCGGGGAGCTGTTTTTT.

This clonotype was detected only a few times. The chain combines TRBV25-1 with TRBJ1-2; 7 nucleotides agree with TRBD1. V gave up 8 bases and J gave up 8 bases; unmatched junction bases: 5. Germline-derived CDR1 and CDR2 are MGHDK and SYGVNS. This CDR3 is built from 11 residues. The CDR3 sequence is CASSRQGGYTF. DNA for the CDR3: TGTGCCAGCTCTAGACAGGGAGGCTACACCTTC.

This clonotype was seen once. V usage is TRBV7-2 and J usage is TRBJ2-5, with D maybe TRBD1 (6 bases). Trimming took off 5 bases at V and 5 bases at J, with 15 bases between the two ends. Germline V gene sequence: CDR1 SGHTA, CDR2 FQGNSA. The CDR3 spans 14 residues. CDR3 residues: CASSSYGGRETQYF. Here the CDR3 DNA reads TGTGCCAGCAGCAGCTATGGGGGCCGCGAGACCCAGTACTTC.

This clonotype was seen a handful of times. The V gene is TRBV5-5, the J gene TRBJ2-5; D gene ambiguous. Trimming took off 4 bases at V and 1 base at J, with 17 bases between the two ends. This CDR3 has 16 residues. CDR1 and CDR2 (germline): SGHKS, YYEKEE (reference sequence). CDR3 in DNA: TGTGCCAGCAGCGACGACAAGGGATGGCTCCAAGAGACCCAGTACTTC. Translating it yields CASSDDKGWLQETQYF.

This clonotype was observed a handful of times. This chain uses TRBV5-6 with TRBJ1-4; 9 bases are shared with TRBD1. The CDR3 totals 15 residues. Per the germline V gene, CDR1 is SGHDT and CDR2 is YYEEEE. Losses at the gene ends were 4 bases for V and 5 bases for J; bases not matched to a gene: 6. CDR3 nucleotides: TGTGCCAGCAGCACCACCGGGACAGGGAATGAAAAACTGTTTTTT. Protein product: CASSTTGTGNEKLFF.

This clonotype appeared a few times. The rearrangement links TRBV9 to TRBJ1-1; the D is unclear. The CDR3 has 14 residues. Germline V gives CDR1 SGDLS, CDR2 YYNGEE. Trimming shortened V by 0 bases and J by 1 base, and 7 bases separated the two germline ends. In DNA, the CDR3 is TGTGCCAGCAGCGTAGGCGAGTGGAACACTGAAGCTTTCTTT. Its translation: CASSVGEWNTEAFF. Complete variable domain (other parts from reference TRBV9 and TRBJ1-1): DSGVTQTPKHLITATGQRVTLRCSPRSGDLSVYWYQQSLDQGLQFLIQYYNGEERAKGNILERFSAQQFPDLHSELNLSSLELGDSALYFCASSVGEWNTEAFFGQGTRLTVV.